This T cell receptor (beta chain) was found in a study of blood T cells in healthy people across ages. Of note for this clonotype: The antigen is not known.

This CDR3 is 14 amino acids long. The germline V gene has CDR1 LGHNT and CDR2 FRNRAP. Trimming shortened V by 6 bases and J by 8 bases, and 16 bases separated the two germline ends. Whole-study findings and limits: TCR beta diversity, measured per million T cells, fell in a roughly linear way with age. Possibly confounding the expanded clonotype changes was the fact that donor CMV status was unknown.

A second about 6 to 12 cycle PCR used barcoded and J-beta primers. CDR3-containing paired-end reads numbering at least 3 million came from each sample. Each CDR3 protein is one row after TCRdb ran MiXCR on the 5' RACE reads. The table records about 800,000 distinct CDR3 sequences, more than 45% of them present only once. Sequencing was performed on blood. This clonotype was obtained from a man aged 30 to 45 in good health. The chain couples TRBV12-5 to TRBJ1-4, with D perhaps matching TRBD1 (5 bases). CDR3 sequence reads: CASGAGTRREKLFF. CDR3 nucleotide sequence: TGTGCTAGTGGCGCCGGGACCCGGAGAGAAAAACTGTTTTTT.